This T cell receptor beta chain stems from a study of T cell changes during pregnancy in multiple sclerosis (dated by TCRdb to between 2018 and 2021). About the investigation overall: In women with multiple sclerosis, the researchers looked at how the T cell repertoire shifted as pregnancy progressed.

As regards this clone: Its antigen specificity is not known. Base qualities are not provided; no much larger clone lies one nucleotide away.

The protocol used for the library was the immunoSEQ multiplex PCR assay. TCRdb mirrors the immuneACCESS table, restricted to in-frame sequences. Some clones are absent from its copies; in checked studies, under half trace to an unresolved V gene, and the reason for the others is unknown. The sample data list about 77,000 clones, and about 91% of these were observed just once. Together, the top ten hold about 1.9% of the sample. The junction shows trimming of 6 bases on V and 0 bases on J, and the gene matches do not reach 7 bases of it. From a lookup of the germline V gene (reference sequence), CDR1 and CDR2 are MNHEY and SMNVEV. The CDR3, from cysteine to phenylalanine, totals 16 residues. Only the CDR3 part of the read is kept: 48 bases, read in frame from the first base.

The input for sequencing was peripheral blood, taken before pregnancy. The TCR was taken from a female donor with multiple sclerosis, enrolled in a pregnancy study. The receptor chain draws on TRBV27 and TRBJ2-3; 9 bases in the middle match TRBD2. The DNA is TGTGCCAGCAGACTCCTTAGCGGGGGAAGCACAGATACGCAGTATTTT. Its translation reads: CASRLLSGGSTDTQYF.